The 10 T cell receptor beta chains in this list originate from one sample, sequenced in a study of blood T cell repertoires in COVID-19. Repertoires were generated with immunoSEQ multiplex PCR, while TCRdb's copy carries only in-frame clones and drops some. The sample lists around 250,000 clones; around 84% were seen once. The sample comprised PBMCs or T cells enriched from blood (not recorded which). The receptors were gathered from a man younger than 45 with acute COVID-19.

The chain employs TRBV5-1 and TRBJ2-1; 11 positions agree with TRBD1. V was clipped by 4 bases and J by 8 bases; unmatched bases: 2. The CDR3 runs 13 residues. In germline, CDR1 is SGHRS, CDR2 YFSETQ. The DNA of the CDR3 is TGCGCCAGCAGCAAGGACAGGGGGCATGAGCAGTTCTTC. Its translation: CASSKDRGHEQFF.

This CDR3 is CASSVVAGGPREQFF. DNA of the CDR3: TGTGCCAGCAGCGTAGTAGCGGGAGGTCCACGGGAGCAGTTCTTC. The chain joins TRBV9 to TRBJ2-1, with TRBD2 matching 10 bases. Germline lookup yields CDR1 SGDLS and CDR2 YYNGEE. V shed 0 bases, J shed 10 bases, and the junction held 7 bases outside the gene matches. The CDR3 is 15 amino acids. The full variable domain, completed using reference TRBV9 and TRBJ2-1, is DSGVTQTPKHLITATGQRVTLRCSPRSGDLSVYWYQQSLDQGLQFLIQYYNGEERAKGNILERFSAQQFPDLHSELNLSSLELGDSALYFCASSVVAGGPREQFFGPGTRLTVL.

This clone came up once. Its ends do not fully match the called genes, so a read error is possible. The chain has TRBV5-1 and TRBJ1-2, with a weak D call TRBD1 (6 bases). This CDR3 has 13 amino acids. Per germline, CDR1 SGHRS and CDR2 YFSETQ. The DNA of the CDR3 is TGTGCCAGCTCATTAGAAGGGGGGGACGGCTACACCTTC. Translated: CASSLEGGDGYTF.

The CDR3 DNA is TGTGCCACCAGTCTAGGCAGGGGAGCCCCCGGGGAGCTGTTTTTT. Translating it yields CATSLGRGAPGELFF. The genes are TRBV24-1 and TRBJ2-2; TRBD1 might be the D (6 bases). Per the germline V gene, CDR1 is KGHDR and CDR2 is SFDVKD. This CDR3 region has 15 residues. Between the trimmed V and J ends, which lost 6 bases and 6 bases, there was a span of 16 bases.

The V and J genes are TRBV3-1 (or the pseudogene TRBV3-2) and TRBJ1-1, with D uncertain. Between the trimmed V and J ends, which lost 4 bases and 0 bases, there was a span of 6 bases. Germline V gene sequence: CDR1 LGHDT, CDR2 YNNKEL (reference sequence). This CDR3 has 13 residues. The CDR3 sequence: CASSRRMNTEAFF. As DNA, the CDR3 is TGTGCCAGCAGCCGGAGGATGAACACTGAAGCTTTCTTT.

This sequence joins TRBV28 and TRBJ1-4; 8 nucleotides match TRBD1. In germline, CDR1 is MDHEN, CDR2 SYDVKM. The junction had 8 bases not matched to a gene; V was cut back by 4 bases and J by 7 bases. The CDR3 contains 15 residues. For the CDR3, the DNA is TGTGCCAGCAGTTCCCTTACAGGGGGAACTGAAAAACTGTTTTTT. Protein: CASSSLTGGTEKLFF.

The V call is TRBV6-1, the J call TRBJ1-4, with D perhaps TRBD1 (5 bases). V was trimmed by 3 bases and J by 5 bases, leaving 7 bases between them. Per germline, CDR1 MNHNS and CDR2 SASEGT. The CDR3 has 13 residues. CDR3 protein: CASSDRQNEKLFF. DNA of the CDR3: TGTGCCAGCAGTGATCGACAGAATGAAAAACTGTTTTTT.

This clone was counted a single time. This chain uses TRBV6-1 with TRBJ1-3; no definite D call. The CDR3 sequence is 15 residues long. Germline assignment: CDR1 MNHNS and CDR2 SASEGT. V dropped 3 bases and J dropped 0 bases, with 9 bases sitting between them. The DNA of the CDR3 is TGTGCCAGCAGTGATTTGGTGAGCTCTGGAAACACCATATATTTT. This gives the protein CASSDLVSSGNTIYF.

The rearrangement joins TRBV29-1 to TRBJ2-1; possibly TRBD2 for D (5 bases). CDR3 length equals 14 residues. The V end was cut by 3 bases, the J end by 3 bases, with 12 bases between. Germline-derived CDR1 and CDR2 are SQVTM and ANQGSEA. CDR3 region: CSVDNSVHYNEQFF. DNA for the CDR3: TGCAGCGTTGACAATAGCGTGCACTACAATGAGCAGTTCTTC.

CDR3: CASIGGFLAGARNEQFF. The CDR3 bases are TGTGCCAGTATAGGGGGATTCCTAGCGGGAGCTAGAAATGAGCAGTTCTTC. The chain has TRBV19 and TRBJ2-1, with 10 positions matching TRBD2. After removal of 7 bases from V and 7 bases from J, the junction contained 16 bases not matched to a gene. The length of the CDR3 is 17 residues. CDR1 and CDR2 from the germline V gene are LNHDA and SQIVND (reference sequence).